The next 16 T cell receptor beta chains were all read from a single sample in a study of response to subunit inactivated influenza vaccine. A single record per CDR3 protein comes from TCRdb applying MiXCR to the RT-PCR reads. The repertoire has more than 700,000 distinct CDR3 sequences, 21% of them found once; the top ten carry about 9.4%. Sequencing was performed on PBMCs from blood, taken around 5 days after vaccination. All receptors derive from a man between 50 and 59 years old who received an inactivated influenza vaccine.

This clonotype came up many times. The V and J genes are TRBV5-1 and TRBJ2-3; D gene uncertain. Germline V gene data show CDR1 as SGHRS and CDR2 as YFSETQ. The CDR3 runs to 14 residues. Trimming shortened V by 4 bases and J by 6 bases, and 15 bases separated the two germline ends. The CDR3 sequence is CASSPPPVSDTQYF. The CDR3 bases are TGCGCCAGCAGCCCGCCGCCAGTTTCGGATACGCAGTATTTT.

In its sample, this clonotype was seen a few times. The rearrangement uses TRBV29-1 and TRBJ2-7; perhaps TRBD2 as D (6 bases). Germline V lookup: CDR1 SQVTM, CDR2 ANQGSEA. The V and J ends lost 3 bases and 3 bases respectively, with 18 bases between them. CDR3 length equals 15 residues. This CDR3 is CSVEVRGEAYYEQYF. In nucleotides, the CDR3 is TGCAGCGTTGAGGTGCGTGGGGAGGCCTACTACGAGCAGTACTTC.

CDR3 DNA: TGTGCCAGCTCGCAGGGGTCCCGGCTTGGCAATCAGCCCCAGCATTTT. Protein: CASSQGSRLGNQPQHF. The chain carries TRBV18 and TRBJ1-5; weak D call: TRBD1 (6 bases). Trimming took off 6 bases at V and 2 bases at J, with 17 bases between the two ends. The CDR3 is 16 residues long. CDR1 is KGHSH and CDR2 is LQKENI in the germline V gene. Variable domain in full (rest from reference TRBV18 and TRBJ1-5): NAGVMQNPRHLVRRRGQEARLRCSPMKGHSHVYWYRQLPEEGLKFMVYLQKENIIDESGMPKERFSAEFPKEGPSILRIQQVVRGDSAAYFCASSQGSRLGNQPQHFGDGTRLSIL.

V usage is TRBV29-1 and J usage is TRBJ2-3; D ambiguous. CDR1 is SQVTM, CDR2 ANQGSEA, per germline. Trimming left V 2 bases short and J 0 bases short, with 6 bases between. The CDR3 spans 13 residues. CDR3 sequence reads: CSVEHLSTDTQYF. CDR3 DNA: TGCAGCGTTGAACATCTTAGCACAGATACGCAGTATTTT.

In this sample, this clonotype turned up many times. The V call is TRBV5-1, the J call TRBJ2-7; D unresolved. Trimming stripped 3 bases from V and 6 bases from J, with 7 bases between. Germline CDR1 and CDR2: SGHRS and YFSETQ. The CDR3 is 11 residues long. DNA of the CDR3: TGCGCCAGCAGCTATTTATCCGAGCAGTACTTC. Translating it yields CASSYLSEQYF. The variable domain in full, completed from reference TRBV5-1 and TRBJ2-7, reads KAGVTQTPRYLIKTRGQQVTLSCSPISGHRSVSWYQQTPGQGLQFLFEYFSETQRNKGNFPGRFSGRQFSNSRSEMNVSTLELGDSALYLCASSYLSEQYFGPGTRLTVT.

There are many counts of this clonotype. The V gene is TRBV6-2 or TRBV6-3, the J gene TRBJ2-7; D ambiguous. Deletions cut 2 bases from V and 6 bases from J, with 11 bases between. Germline values: CDR1 MNHEY, CDR2 SVGEGT. This CDR3 spans 13 amino acids. CDR3 in DNA: TGTGCCAGCAGTTACGCCTACGGTGGCGAGCAGTACTTC. Its translation: CASSYAYGGEQYF.

V usage is TRBV20-1 and J usage is TRBJ2-3; 8 bases fit TRBD1. Trimming took 2 bases from V and 1 from J; bases not matched to a gene: 2. The CDR3 runs to 14 residues. Germline CDR1 is DFQATT and CDR2 is SNEGSKA (reference sequence). Here the CDR3 reads CSARTRGRTDTQYF. CDR3 DNA: TGCAGTGCTAGAACCAGGGGGCGCACAGATACGCAGTATTTT.

This sequence joins TRBV20-1 and TRBJ2-7; D is possibly TRBD1 (6 bases). The CDR3 spans 15 residues. Germline CDR1 and CDR2: DFQATT and SNEGSKA (reference sequence). Trimming pared 5 bases from V and 2 bases from J, leaving 19 bases between. CDR3 in amino acids: CSASGTPPRPYEQYF. The CDR3 DNA reads as TGCAGTGCTTCAGGGACACCACCACGGCCCTACGAGCAGTACTTC.

A few counts support this clonotype. V is TRBV29-1 and J is TRBJ2-1; 12 bases fit TRBD2. Germline loops: CDR1 SQVTM, CDR2 ANQGSEA. V was clipped by 1 base and J by 5 bases; unmatched bases: 9. The CDR3 has 17 residues. The CDR3 loop is CSVEGTGLAGTHNEQFF. CDR3 in DNA: TGCAGCGTTGAAGGTACCGGACTAGCGGGGACCCACAATGAGCAGTTCTTC.

This rearrangement joins TRBV7-2 to TRBJ1-2, with 8 nucleotides matching TRBD1. Germline CDR1 reads SGHTA; CDR2 reads FQGNSA. CDR3 length equals 15 residues. The ends lost 5 bases at V and 4 bases at J; junction bases unmatched: 9. This CDR3 is CASSRQGADIYGYTF. The DNA for the CDR3 is TGTGCCAGCAGCCGGCAGGGGGCAGACATCTATGGCTACACCTTC.

V is TRBV29-1 and J is TRBJ1-2, with 7 nucleotides matching TRBD1. Looked up from germline, CDR1 is SQVTM and CDR2 is ANQGSEA. Trimming took 5 bases from V and 4 from J; bases not matched to a gene: 4. The CDR3 runs 12 residues. The CDR3: CSVQGGGYGYTF. The CDR3 DNA reads TGCAGCGTTCAGGGGGGTGGCTATGGCTACACCTTC. Based on the CDR3 plus reference TRBV29-1 and TRBJ1-2, the full variable domain is SAVISQKPSRDICQRGTSLTIQCQVDSQVTMMFWYRQQPGQSLTLIATANQGSEATYESGFVIDKFPISRPNLTFSTLTVSNMSPEDSSIYLCSVQGGGYGYTFGSGTRLTVV.

This clonotype has just a few counts. The V and J genes are TRBV5-1 and TRBJ2-3; a weak D match, TRBD2 (6 bases). The CDR3 totals 15 residues. The ends were cut back, 0 bases at V and 3 bases at J, with 11 bases in the middle. CDR1 is SGHRS and CDR2 is YFSETQ in the germline V gene. DNA for the CDR3: TGCGCCAGCAGCTTGGATGGGACTGGGACAGATACGCAGTATTTT. Residues: CASSLDGTGTDTQYF. Using reference TRBV5-1 and TRBJ2-3 for the parts outside the CDR3, the full variable domain is KAGVTQTPRYLIKTRGQQVTLSCSPISGHRSVSWYQQTPGQGLQFLFEYFSETQRNKGNFPGRFSGRQFSNSRSEMNVSTLELGDSALYLCASSLDGTGTDTQYFGPGTRLTVL.

V and J are TRBV20-1 and TRBJ2-3; D unresolved. The V gene lost 1 base and the J gene lost 5 bases, with 10 bases spanning the gap. The V gene's germline CDR1 is DFQATT and CDR2 SNEGSKA (reference sequence). The CDR3 spans 13 residues. Here the CDR3 reads CSARARRGDTQYF. As DNA, the CDR3 is TGCAGTGCTAGAGCCCGACGAGGAGATACGCAGTATTTT.

This chain connects TRBV10-3 to TRBJ2-2, with TRBD2 matching over 9 bases. The germline CDR1 and CDR2 sequences are ENHRY and SYGVKD. The CDR3 sequence is 15 residues long. J gave up 4 bases and V 7 bases, and 7 bases lay outside the gene matches. The CDR3 loop reads CAITPGLALTGELFF. As DNA, the CDR3 is TGTGCCATCACCCCGGGACTAGCACTCACCGGGGAGCTGTTTTTT.

V is TRBV7-3 and J is TRBJ2-1, with a possible D match to TRBD2 (5 bases). Germline assignment: CDR1 SGHTA and CDR2 FQGTGA. V was clipped by 1 base and J by 8 bases, with 18 bases between them. This CDR3 has 16 amino acids. CDR3: CASSLKGTRIIDEQFF. CDR3 coding DNA: TGTGCCAGCAGCTTAAAAGGCACTAGGATAATTGATGAGCAGTTCTTC.

The chain has TRBV6-2 or TRBV6-3 and TRBJ2-7, with 8 nucleotides matching TRBD1. V lost 6 bases and J lost 3; bases outside the gene matches: 10. This CDR3 has 15 amino acids. Looked up from germline, CDR1 is MNHEY and CDR2 is SVGEGT. CDR3 in DNA: TGTGCCAGCAGGGCATCCGGACAGGGTCTCTACGAGCAGTACTTC. This gives the protein CASRASGQGLYEQYF.